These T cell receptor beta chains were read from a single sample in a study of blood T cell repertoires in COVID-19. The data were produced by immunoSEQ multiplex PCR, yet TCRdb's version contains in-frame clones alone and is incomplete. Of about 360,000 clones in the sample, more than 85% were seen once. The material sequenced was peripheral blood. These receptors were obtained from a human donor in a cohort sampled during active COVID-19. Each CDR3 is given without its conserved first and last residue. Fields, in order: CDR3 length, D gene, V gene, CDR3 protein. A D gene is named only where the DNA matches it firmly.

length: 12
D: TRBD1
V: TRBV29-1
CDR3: SVEETGGDYGYT

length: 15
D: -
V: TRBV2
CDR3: ASKSDRGFSGTDTQY

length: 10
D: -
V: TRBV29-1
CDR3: SVVRGIAEAF

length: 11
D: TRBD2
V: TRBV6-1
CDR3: ASSEVVAGEQF

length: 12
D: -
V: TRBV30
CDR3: AWSVRAGDGELF

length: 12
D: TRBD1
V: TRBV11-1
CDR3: ASSEDRVGSPLH

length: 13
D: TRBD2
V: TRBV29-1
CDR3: SVGLAGGLIDEQF

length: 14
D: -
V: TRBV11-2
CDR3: AYHAGGAPPNWEQF

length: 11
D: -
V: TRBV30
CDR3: AWDTVAGNTIY

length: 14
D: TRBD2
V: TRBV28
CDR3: ASSGTSGIGANVLT

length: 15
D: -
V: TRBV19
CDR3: ASSRQGGTGSSYEQY

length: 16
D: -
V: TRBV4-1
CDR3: ASSQVAEPDFDSYEQY

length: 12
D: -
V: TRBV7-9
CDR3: ASITGSGDNEQF

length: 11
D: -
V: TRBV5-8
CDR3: ASSLREGYGYT

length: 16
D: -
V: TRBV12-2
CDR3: ASRPCKGQGDMNTEAF

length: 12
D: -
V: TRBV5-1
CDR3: ASSLEAGSYEQY

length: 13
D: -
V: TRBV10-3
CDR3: AISEDRNSGNTIY

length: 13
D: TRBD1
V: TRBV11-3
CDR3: ASSLGQGLQETQY

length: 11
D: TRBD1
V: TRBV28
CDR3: ASSPRTGQGYT

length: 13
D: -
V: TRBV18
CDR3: ASSPDRTSTDTQY

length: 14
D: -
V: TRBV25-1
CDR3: ASSEYGRGASSPLH

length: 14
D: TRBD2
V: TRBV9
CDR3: ASSFRTSGDTDTQY

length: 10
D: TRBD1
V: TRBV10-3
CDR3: AIRGTGKRAF

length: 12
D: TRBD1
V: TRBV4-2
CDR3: ASSQVGDRGRTF

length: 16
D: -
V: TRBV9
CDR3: ASSVGARRVEGYNEQF

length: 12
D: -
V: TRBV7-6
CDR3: ASSKVTGAYEQY

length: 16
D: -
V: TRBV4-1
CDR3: ASSQEGVGGSAGYEQY

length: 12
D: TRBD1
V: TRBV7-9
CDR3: ASSLTGQDTEAF

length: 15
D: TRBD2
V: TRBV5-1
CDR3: ASSLGSRGSPQETQY

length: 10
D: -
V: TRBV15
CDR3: ATSATNEKLF

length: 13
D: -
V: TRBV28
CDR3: ASGTWTENTGELF

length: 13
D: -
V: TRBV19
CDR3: ASSPAGYSNQPQH

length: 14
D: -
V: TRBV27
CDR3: ASRPTPEWSSYEQY

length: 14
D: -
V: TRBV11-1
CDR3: ASSLIPGRGESPLH

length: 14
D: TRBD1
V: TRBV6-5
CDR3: ASSSHRTGTNTEAF

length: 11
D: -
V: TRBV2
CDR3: ASSGGGGYEQY

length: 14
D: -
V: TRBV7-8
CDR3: ASSLEGGGFQNEQF

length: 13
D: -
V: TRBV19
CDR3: ASSIGLEGLYTQY

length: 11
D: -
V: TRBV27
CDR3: ASSPSRSSEQY

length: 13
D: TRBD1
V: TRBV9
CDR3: ASSSTGGWAGELF

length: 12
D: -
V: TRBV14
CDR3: ASSPRPPRYEQF

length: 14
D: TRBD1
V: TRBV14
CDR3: ASRPRDSTTNEKLF

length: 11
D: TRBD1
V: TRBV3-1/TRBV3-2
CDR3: ASSRDRGIGYT

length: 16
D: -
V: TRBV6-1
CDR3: ASSEFSLGTDHSYEQY

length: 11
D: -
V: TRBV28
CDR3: ASNLRVQETQY

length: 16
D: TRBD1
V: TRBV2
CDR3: ASSDRNLGQMGAGELF

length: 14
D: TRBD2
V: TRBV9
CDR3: ASSVGGVSRLETQY

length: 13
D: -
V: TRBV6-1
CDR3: ASSDYPRKNYGYT

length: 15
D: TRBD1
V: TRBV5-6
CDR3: ASSLGGQRSYYNEQF

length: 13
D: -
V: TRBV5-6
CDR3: ASSFVQTAGNEQF